This is a list of T cell receptor beta chains from one sample in a study of regulatory T cells in long-lasting Graves disease. A single record per CDR3 protein comes from TCRdb applying MiXCR to the multiplex PCR reads. The data contain under 700,000 distinct CDR3 sequences, more than 15% of them singletons. These data were also reused for a study on T cells in Graves' hyperthyroidism and ophthalmopathy.

The sequencing used peripheral blood mononuclear cells (PBMCs), collected at new diagnosis, from a patient treated with antithyroid drugs. The receptors were sampled from a woman aged 35-60 years with Graves disease. The CDR3 runs from the conserved cysteine through the conserved F or W. The order of the fields is V gene, J gene, clone size, D gene, CDR3 DNA, CDR3 protein. The D gene is left open where the match is weak. Clone size is given for some rows only: seen once, a few or many times, or a class if the clone is expanded.

v_gene: TRBV15
j_gene: TRBJ1-1
abundance: many
d_gene: TRBD1
CDR3nt: TGTGCCACCAGCTCCCGACAGGGGGCTGGCACTGAAGCTTTCTTT
CDR3aa: CATSSRQGAGTEAFF

v_gene: TRBV6-2/TRBV6-3
j_gene: TRBJ2-3
abundance: many
d_gene: NA
CDR3nt: TGTGCCAGCAGTTACCCCCCCGATACGCAGTATTTT
CDR3aa: CASSYPPDTQYF

v_gene: TRBV28
j_gene: TRBJ1-5
abundance: many
d_gene: TRBD1
CDR3nt: TGTGCCAGCAGTCCGGGACAGGGTGCCCTTTATAGCAATCAGCCCCAGCATTTT
CDR3aa: CASSPGQGALYSNQPQHF

v_gene: TRBV6-1
j_gene: TRBJ1-1
abundance: many
d_gene: NA
CDR3nt: TGTGCCAGCAGTGAGGGGAATGACCCTGAAGCTTTCTTT
CDR3aa: CASSEGNDPEAFF

v_gene: TRBV20-1
j_gene: TRBJ2-1
abundance: NA
d_gene: NA
CDR3nt: TGCAGTGCGGAGACCTCCGGTGAGCAGTTCTTC
CDR3aa: CSAETSGEQFF

v_gene: TRBV5-5
j_gene: TRBJ1-5
abundance: many
d_gene: NA
CDR3nt: TGTGCCAGCAGCTTAGGGGTGGACAATCAGCCCCAGCATTTT
CDR3aa: CASSLGVDNQPQHF

v_gene: TRBV9
j_gene: TRBJ2-1
abundance: many
d_gene: NA
CDR3nt: TGTGCCAGCAGCGTAGATTTGGTTGGAGAGCAGTTCTTC
CDR3aa: CASSVDLVGEQFF

v_gene: TRBV18
j_gene: TRBJ1-5
abundance: many
d_gene: NA
CDR3nt: TGTGCCAGCTCACCCGACATGGGAAATCAGCCCCAGCATTTT
CDR3aa: CASSPDMGNQPQHF

v_gene: TRBV6-1
j_gene: TRBJ1-5
abundance: many
d_gene: NA
CDR3nt: TGTGCCAGCAAGGACCGACTAAGGCAGCCCCAGCATTTT
CDR3aa: CASKDRLRQPQHF

v_gene: TRBV28
j_gene: TRBJ2-7
abundance: many
d_gene: NA
CDR3nt: TGTGCCAGCAGCCCTGGACTGATATCCTACGAGCAGTACTTC
CDR3aa: CASSPGLISYEQYF